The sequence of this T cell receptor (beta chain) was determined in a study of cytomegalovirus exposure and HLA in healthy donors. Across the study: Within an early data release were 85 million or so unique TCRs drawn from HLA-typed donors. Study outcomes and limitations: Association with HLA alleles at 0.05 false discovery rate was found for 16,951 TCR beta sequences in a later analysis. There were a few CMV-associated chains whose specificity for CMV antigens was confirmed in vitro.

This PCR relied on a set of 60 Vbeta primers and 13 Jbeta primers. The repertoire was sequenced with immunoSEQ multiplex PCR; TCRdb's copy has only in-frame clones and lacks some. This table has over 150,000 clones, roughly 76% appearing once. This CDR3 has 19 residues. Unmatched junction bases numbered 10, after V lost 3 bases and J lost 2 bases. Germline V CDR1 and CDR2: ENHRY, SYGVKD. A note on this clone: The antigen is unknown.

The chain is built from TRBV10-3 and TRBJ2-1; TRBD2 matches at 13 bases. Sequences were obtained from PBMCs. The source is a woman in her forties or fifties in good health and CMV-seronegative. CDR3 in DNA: TGTGCCATCAGTGAAAGGGGACTAGCGGGGCTGGGAACCTACAATGAGCAGTTCTTC. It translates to CAISERGLAGLGTYNEQFF.